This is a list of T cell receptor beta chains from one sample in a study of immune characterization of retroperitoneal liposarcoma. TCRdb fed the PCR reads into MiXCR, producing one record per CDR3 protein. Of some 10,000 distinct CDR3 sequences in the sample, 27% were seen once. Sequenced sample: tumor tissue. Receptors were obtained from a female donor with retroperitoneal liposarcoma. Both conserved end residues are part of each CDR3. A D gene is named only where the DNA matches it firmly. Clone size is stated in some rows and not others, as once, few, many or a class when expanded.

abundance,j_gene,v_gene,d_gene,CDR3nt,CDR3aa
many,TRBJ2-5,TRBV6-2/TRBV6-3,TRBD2,TGTGCCAGCAGCCGGGGACTAGCGGGAGCAGAGACCCAGTACTTC,CASSRGLAGAETQYF
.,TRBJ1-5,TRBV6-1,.,TGTGCCAGCAGTTCGCAGGGTTATGGTTCCCACAATCAGCCCCAGCATTTT,CASSSQGYGSHNQPQHF
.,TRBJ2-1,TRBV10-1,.,TGCGCCAGCAGTGACGGCTATGAGCAGTTCTTC,CASSDGYEQFF
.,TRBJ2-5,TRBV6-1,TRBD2,TGTGCCAGCAGTAAACACTATCCCCCGGGACTAGCGGGGGGCGTACAAGAGACCCAGTACTTC,CASSKHYPPGLAGGVQETQYF
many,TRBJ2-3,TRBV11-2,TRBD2,TGTGCCAGCAGCTTTAGCGGGAGGCGCACAGATACGCAGTATTTT,CASSFSGRRTDTQYF
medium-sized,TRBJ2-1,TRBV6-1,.,TGTGCCAGCAGGCTGAATCAAGAGACCCAGTTCTTC,CASRLNQETQFF
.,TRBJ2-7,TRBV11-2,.,TGTGCCAGCAGCTTAGATATCCTAACTTTACCGGCCCCGAGGTCCTACGAGCAGTACTTC,CASSLDILTLPAPRSYEQYF
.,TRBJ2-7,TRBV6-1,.,TGTGCCAGCAGTTTGGCGTCATCCTACAATGAGCAGTACTTC,CASSLASSYNEQYF
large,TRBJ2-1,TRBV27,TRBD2,TGTGCCAGCAGTCTTGGGACTAGCGGGAGGACCTCCTACAATGAGCAGTTCTTC,CASSLGTSGRTSYNEQFF
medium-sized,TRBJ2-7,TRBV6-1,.,TGTGCCAGCAGCGACCGGGGAAGCTCCTACGAGCAGTACTTC,CASSDRGSSYEQYF
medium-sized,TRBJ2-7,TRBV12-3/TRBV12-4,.,TGTGCCAGCAGTTTAGAAGGAGCGGAGCAGTACTTC,CASSLEGAEQYF
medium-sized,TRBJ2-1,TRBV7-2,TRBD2,TGTGCCAGCAGCCCCCTACGGGGGGGATCCTACGAGCAGTTCTTC,CASSPLRGGSYEQFF
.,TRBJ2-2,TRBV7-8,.,TGTGCCAGCAGCTACCCAATTGATGGGGGAGCGAACACCGGGGAGCTGTTTTTT,CASSYPIDGGANTGELFF
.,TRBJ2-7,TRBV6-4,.,TGTGCCAGCTGCCTGAGGGGCGGGGACAATGAGCAGTACTTC,CASCLRGGDNEQYF
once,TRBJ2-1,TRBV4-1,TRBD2,TGCGCCAGCAGCCTGCTGCGGGGGGCCTACGAGCAGTTCTTC,CASSLLRGAYEQFF
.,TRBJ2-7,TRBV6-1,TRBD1,TGTGCCAGCAGTAGAAAGGGGGCGGCGTACGAGCAGTACTTC,CASSRKGAAYEQYF
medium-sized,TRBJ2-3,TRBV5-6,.,TGTGCCAGCAGCTTAAGGCAGAGCAAGGATACGCAGTATTTT,CASSLRQSKDTQYF
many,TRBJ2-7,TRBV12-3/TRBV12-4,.,TGTGCCAGCAGCCCCTCGGGGCCATTTAACTACGAGCAGTACTTC,CASSPSGPFNYEQYF
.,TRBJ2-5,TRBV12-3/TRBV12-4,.,TGTGCCAGCAGTTTTTATCTGGAAGAGACCCAGTACTTC,CASSFYLEETQYF
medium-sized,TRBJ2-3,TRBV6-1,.,TGTGCCAGCGGAGGGTTAGACGCAGATACGCAGTATTTT,CASGGLDADTQYF
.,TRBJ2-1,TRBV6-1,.,TGTGCCAGCAGGGAGGGCCCCGCCTACAATGAGCAGTTCTTC,CASREGPAYNEQFF
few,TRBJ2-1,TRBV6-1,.,TGTGCCAGCAGTAGTAGGGGGGCCTACAATGAGCAGTTCTTC,CASSSRGAYNEQFF
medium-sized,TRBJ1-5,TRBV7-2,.,TGTGCCAGCAGCCCTCCCGGGACACTTCAGACCCGAGCCCAGCATTTT,CASSPPGTLQTRAQHF
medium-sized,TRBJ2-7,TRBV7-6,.,TGTGCCAGCACCCGGGGCAGGGACTCCTACGAGCAGTACTTC,CASTRGRDSYEQYF
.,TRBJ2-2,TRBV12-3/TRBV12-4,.,TGTGCCAGCATAGGAGGCCCCGGGGAGCTGTTTTTT,CASIGGPGELFF
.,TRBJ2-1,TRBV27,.,TGTGCCAGCAGTCCTCCTGGGTACAATGAGCAGTTCTTC,CASSPPGYNEQFF
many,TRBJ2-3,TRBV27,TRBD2,TGTGCCAGCAGCTCTCGAACTAGCGGGGCGGCAGATACGCAGTATTTT,CASSSRTSGAADTQYF
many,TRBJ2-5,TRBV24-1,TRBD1,TGTGCCACCAGTGATACTCGGACAGGGGGCGCGGAGACCCAGTACTTC,CATSDTRTGGAETQYF
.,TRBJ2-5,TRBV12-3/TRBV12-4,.,TGTGCCAGCAGACTTGAACTAGCACCGATTGGTGAGCAGTACTTC,CASRLELAPIGEQYF
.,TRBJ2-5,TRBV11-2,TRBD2,TGTGCCAGCAGCTTATTGGGCGGGAGGCAGGAGACCCAGTACTTC,CASSLLGGRQETQYF
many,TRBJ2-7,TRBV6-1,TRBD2,TGTGCCGGCCGACTAGCGGGAAGGAATGAGCAGTACTTC,CAGRLAGRNEQYF
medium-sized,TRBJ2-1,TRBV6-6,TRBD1,TGTGCCAGCAGTTACTCTGGACAGGGGAATGAGCAGTTCTTC,CASSYSGQGNEQFF
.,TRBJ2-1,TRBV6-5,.,TGTGCCAGCAGTGCCGGGTATAATTACGAGCAGTTCTTC,CASSAGYNYEQFF
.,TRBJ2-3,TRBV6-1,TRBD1,TGTGCCAGCAGCGTTTCGGACAGGGTCGGGGATACGCAGTATTTT,CASSVSDRVGDTQYF
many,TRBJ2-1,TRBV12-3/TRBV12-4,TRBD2,TGTGCCAGCAGTGTAGCGGGAGTAGGCGATGAGCAGTTCTTC,CASSVAGVGDEQFF
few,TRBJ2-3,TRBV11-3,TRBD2,TGTGCCAGCAGCTTGGACCCTAGCGGGAGTGGGAATACGCAGTATTTT,CASSLDPSGSGNTQYF
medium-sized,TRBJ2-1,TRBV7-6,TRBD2,TGTGCCAGCAGCTTAGAGGGCGGGAGCCGGGAGCAGTTCTTC,CASSLEGGSREQFF
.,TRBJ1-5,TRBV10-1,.,TGCGCCAGCAGTGATCTGTCCGGGGATAGCAATCAGCCCCAGCATTTT,CASSDLSGDSNQPQHF
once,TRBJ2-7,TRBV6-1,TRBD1,TGTGCCAGCAGTGAATACGGGACAGGGGCCAGAGAGCAGTACTTC,CASSEYGTGAREQYF
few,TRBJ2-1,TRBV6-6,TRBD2,TGTGCCAGTACTAGCGGGGGGGTTCATGAGCAGTTCTTC,CASTSGGVHEQFF
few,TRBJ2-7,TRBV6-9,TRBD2,TGTGCCAGCAGTTATCCACCAAGGGGCGGGAGTTCCTACAATGAGCAGTACTTC,CASSYPPRGGSSYNEQYF
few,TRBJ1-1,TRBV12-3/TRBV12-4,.,TGTGCCAGCAGTTCGGGGACTGTGAACACTGAAGCTTTCTTT,CASSSGTVNTEAFF
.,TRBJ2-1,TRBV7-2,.,TGTGCCAGCAGCATCTTCGGGACCCACAATGAGCAGTTCTTC,CASSIFGTHNEQFF
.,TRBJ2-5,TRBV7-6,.,TGTGCCAGCAGCTTTTCATCAGTTGGTTCCAAACGGGAGACCCAGTACTTC,CASSFSSVGSKRETQYF
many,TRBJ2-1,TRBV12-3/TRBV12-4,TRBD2,TGTGCCAGCAGAGGCGGGGGGGCCGGTGAGCAGTTCTTC,CASRGGGAGEQFF
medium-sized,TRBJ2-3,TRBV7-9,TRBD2,TGTGCCAGCAGCCGGGGGGTCTCTAGCGGGACTCGGTTGGATACGCAGTATTTT,CASSRGVSSGTRLDTQYF
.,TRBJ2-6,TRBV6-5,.,TGTGCCAGCAGTTACTCCGGTTCTGGGGCCAACGTCCTGACTTTC,CASSYSGSGANVLTF
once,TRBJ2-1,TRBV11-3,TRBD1,TGTGCCAGCAGCTCCGGGACAGGGGCTCAAGAGACCCAGTTCTTC,CASSSGTGAQETQFF
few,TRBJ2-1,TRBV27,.,TGTGCCAGCAGTTGGGTTGGGGGGTTGCCCTACGAGCAGTTCTTC,CASSWVGGLPYEQFF
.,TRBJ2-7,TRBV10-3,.,TGTGCCATCAGGGACGACGACGAGCAGTACTTC,CAIRDDDEQYF
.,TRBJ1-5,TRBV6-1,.,TGTGCCAACAGACGGGGACGGCCTGATCAGCCCCAGCATTTT,CANRRGRPDQPQHF
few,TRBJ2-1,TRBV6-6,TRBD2,TGTGCCAGCAGTTACACACCGGGACTAGCGGGGGAGAGCTCCTACAATGAGCAGTTCTTC,CASSYTPGLAGESSYNEQFF
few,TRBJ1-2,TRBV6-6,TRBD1,TGTGCCAGCAGTTACAAGGCGACAGGGAGGGACTATGGCTACACCTTC,CASSYKATGRDYGYTF